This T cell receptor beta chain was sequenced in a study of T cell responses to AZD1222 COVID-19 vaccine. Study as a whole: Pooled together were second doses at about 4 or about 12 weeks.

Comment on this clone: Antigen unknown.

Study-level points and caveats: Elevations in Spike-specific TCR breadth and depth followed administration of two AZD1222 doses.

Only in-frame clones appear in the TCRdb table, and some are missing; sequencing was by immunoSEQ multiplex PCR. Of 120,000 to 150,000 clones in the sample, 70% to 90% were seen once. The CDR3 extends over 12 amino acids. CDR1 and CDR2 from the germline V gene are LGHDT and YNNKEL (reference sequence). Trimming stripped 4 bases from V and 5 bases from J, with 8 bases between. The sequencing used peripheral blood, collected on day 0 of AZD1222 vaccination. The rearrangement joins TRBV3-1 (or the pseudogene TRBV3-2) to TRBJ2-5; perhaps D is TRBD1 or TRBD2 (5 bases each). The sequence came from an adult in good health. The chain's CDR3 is CASSPGRETQYF. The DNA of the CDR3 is TGTGCCAGCAGCCCGGGACGCGAGACCCAGTACTTC.